This TCR beta chain was obtained from a study of blood T cell repertoires in COVID-19 (dated by TCRdb to 2018 to 2020). With regard to the full study: The collaborator samples originated in the United States, Italy and Spain and spanned the acute and convalescent phases of COVID-19. The prospective study material was composed of cDNA or gDNA derived from T cells, B-cell-depleted T cells, or PBMCs. The dataset comprised deeply sampled blood TCRbeta repertoires from subjects exposed to, actively infected with, or recovered from COVID-19. The repertoires were released in a freely available public database intended as a resource for research on the immune response to SARS-CoV-2. The samples were drawn from the first 160 participants of the ongoing ImmuneRACE study and from 950 to 1,500 subjects provided by 6 global collaborators. The sample metadata nearly always contained a de-identified subject ID, COVID-19 status, age in years and sex. Where available, HLA class I and class II types were obtained from metadata supplied by the sample provider rather than from assay-based typing.

What the research found in general, with its limitations: The amount of clinical and demographic metadata varied by source and participant and was provided uncurated.

TCRbeta CDR3 regions were amplified from genomic DNA by means of the immunoSEQ Assay, a bias-controlled multiplex PCR. Concerning the study's data processing: The number of nucleated cells in each sample was estimated by amplification of reference gene primers within the assay. To quantify the absolute abundance of each unique TCRbeta CDR3 rearrangement, sequence reads were collapsed and filtered. For each sample, productive Simpson clonality was calculated as the square root of Simpson's diversity index over productive rearrangements. The source is immuneACCESS, and TCRdb retained only in-frame sequences with V and J called. Part of the clones is not carried over; for the studies checked, unresolved V genes explain less than half of this, and the remainder is unexplained. The V and J calls and clone size are taken from that table; D and trimming were inferred from the DNA. The sample table holds around 500,000 clones, of which 80% to 90% were seen once. The top ten clonotypes cover just over 8% of the sample.

Enrolling through a virtual design, the prospective study's participants ranged in age from about 18 to 100 years and lived across 20 to 25 United States geographic areas. In the prospective study, participants were assigned to cohorts based on the clinical history participants reported in a screening survey and a study questionnaire. ImmuneRACE Cohort 3 recovered participants were defined by two consecutive negative NP/OP PCR tests, healthcare professional clearance, or symptom resolution. In the prospective study, mobile phlebotomists collected whole blood, serum and a nasopharyngeal or oropharyngeal swab from each participant. Additional blood draws and questionnaires over an approximately 2-month period could optionally be provided by prospective study participants. Before DNA extraction, blood samples from the prospective study were shipped at room temperature or frozen. To note about this clone: The antigen it recognizes is unknown. No qualities accompany the bases; no much larger clone lies one base away.

Counted from cysteine to phenylalanine, this CDR3 has 18 amino acids. Only the CDR3 DNA stays, 54 bases, in frame from base 1. Via the germline V gene (reference sequence), CDR1 is SGHKS and CDR2 YYEKEE. Trimming leaves V shorter by 1 base and J shorter by 2 bases, with the junction holding 11 bases beyond the gene matches. The sample consisted of PBMCs or T cells enriched from blood (not recorded which). The sequence came from a woman aged 60 to 75 who had recovered from COVID-19. Recombination connected TRBV5-5 to TRBJ2-2; 7 of the junction bases match TRBD2. CDR3 sequence: CASSLLFGGGANTGELFF. The base sequence is TGTGCCAGCAGCTTGCTTTTTGGCGGGGGAGCTAACACCGGGGAGCTGTTTTTT.